Sequencing of this T cell receptor (beta chain) was carried out in a study of blood T cell repertoires in COVID-19. Using immunoSEQ multiplex PCR, the repertoire was profiled, and TCRdb retains in-frame clones only, with some absent. The table lists about 180,000 clones, 80% of them singletons. This clone was observed a few times. The CDR3 sequence is 14 residues long. Germline CDR1 reads MNHEY; CDR2 reads SVGEGT. Trimming stripped 8 bases from V and 5 bases from J, with 18 bases between. The TCR originated in a man in his sixties who had been exposed to COVID-19. The chain recombines TRBV6-2 or TRBV6-3 with TRBJ2-5, with D perhaps TRBD1 (6 bases). The sample comprised PBMCs or T cells enriched from blood (not recorded which). CDR3: CASCWGLPRETQYF. Here the CDR3 DNA reads TGTGCCAGCTGTTGGGGGCTCCCACGGGAGACCCAGTACTTC.